A selection of T cell receptor beta chains follows, all from one sample in a study of T cells in Graves' hyperthyroidism and ophthalmopathy. TCRdb independently ran MiXCR on the multiplex PCR reads; one entry per CDR3 protein. The table shows around 180,000 distinct CDR3 sequences, with about a sixth occurring only once. Input material: blood. The receptors stem from a woman aged 50 to 60 with Graves' hyperthyroidism. Both conserved end residues are part of each CDR3. The D gene is left open where the match is weak.

d_gene: TRBD1; j_gene: TRBJ2-3; v_gene: TRBV5-1; CDR3aa: CASSRDRPTDTQYF
d_gene: NA; j_gene: TRBJ2-3; v_gene: TRBV24-1; CDR3aa: CATSDIHSGADTQYF
d_gene: NA; j_gene: TRBJ2-5; v_gene: TRBV28; CDR3aa: CASSLIRDQETQYF
d_gene: NA; j_gene: TRBJ2-7; v_gene: TRBV27; CDR3aa: CASRPSRASDEQYF
d_gene: NA; j_gene: TRBJ2-5; v_gene: TRBV6-1; CDR3aa: CASRRPGGETQYF
d_gene: TRBD1; j_gene: TRBJ1-5; v_gene: TRBV6-2/TRBV6-3; CDR3aa: CASSPGQGGSNQPQHF
d_gene: NA; j_gene: TRBJ2-1; v_gene: TRBV28; CDR3aa: CASSLTQGWDEQFF
d_gene: NA; j_gene: TRBJ1-2; v_gene: TRBV6-1; CDR3aa: CATYFQSPAYGYTF
d_gene: TRBD2; j_gene: TRBJ2-3; v_gene: TRBV7-3; CDR3aa: CASSLNQLAGTDTQYF
d_gene: NA; j_gene: TRBJ2-2; v_gene: TRBV6-1; CDR3aa: CASPAQNTGELFF
d_gene: NA; j_gene: TRBJ2-5; v_gene: TRBV28; CDR3aa: CASSLSTSQGQETQYF
d_gene: NA; j_gene: TRBJ1-5; v_gene: TRBV28; CDR3aa: CASSLYRSQPQHF
d_gene: NA; j_gene: TRBJ1-2; v_gene: TRBV2; CDR3aa: CASSESDDDSYYGYTF
d_gene: NA; j_gene: TRBJ1-2; v_gene: TRBV20-1; CDR3aa: CSAREGGRYYGYTF
d_gene: NA; j_gene: TRBJ2-2; v_gene: TRBV2; CDR3aa: CASSGLWGGRTGELFF
d_gene: TRBD2; j_gene: TRBJ2-2; v_gene: TRBV18; CDR3aa: CASSRGGGRNTGELFF
d_gene: TRBD2; j_gene: TRBJ2-2; v_gene: TRBV20-1; CDR3aa: CSAPGLAGVTAGELFF
d_gene: NA; j_gene: TRBJ1-4; v_gene: TRBV12-3/TRBV12-4; CDR3aa: CASSSRQRTNEKLFF
d_gene: NA; j_gene: TRBJ2-1; v_gene: TRBV18; CDR3aa: CASSPAGRYNEQFF
d_gene: NA; j_gene: TRBJ1-1; v_gene: TRBV29-1; CDR3aa: CSGSRGANTEAFF
d_gene: TRBD1; j_gene: TRBJ1-2; v_gene: TRBV11-2; CDR3aa: CASSFDRGPALGGYARGYTF
d_gene: TRBD2; j_gene: TRBJ2-3; v_gene: TRBV7-2; CDR3aa: CASKFGGAGTDTQYF
d_gene: NA; j_gene: TRBJ1-5; v_gene: TRBV3-1; CDR3aa: CASSQGISNQPQHF
d_gene: NA; j_gene: TRBJ1-2; v_gene: TRBV29-1; CDR3aa: CSVEDSVGGTYGYTF
d_gene: NA; j_gene: TRBJ1-1; v_gene: TRBV5-8; CDR3aa: CASSSGASNTEAFF
d_gene: NA; j_gene: TRBJ1-1; v_gene: TRBV7-8; CDR3aa: CASSNRVDGTEAFF
d_gene: NA; j_gene: TRBJ2-1; v_gene: TRBV3-1; CDR3aa: CASSQVVGGNEQFF
d_gene: NA; j_gene: TRBJ1-1; v_gene: TRBV10-2; CDR3aa: CASRGGWYGTEAFF
d_gene: NA; j_gene: TRBJ2-7; v_gene: TRBV28; CDR3aa: CASSYGGGYEQYF
d_gene: NA; j_gene: TRBJ2-3; v_gene: TRBV5-8; CDR3aa: CASSFLRTSTDTQYF
d_gene: NA; j_gene: TRBJ1-5; v_gene: TRBV6-2/TRBV6-3; CDR3aa: CASSSMTRQPQHF
d_gene: NA; j_gene: TRBJ1-4; v_gene: TRBV2; CDR3aa: CASREIQLTTNEKLFF
d_gene: TRBD1; j_gene: TRBJ1-2; v_gene: TRBV20-1; CDR3aa: CSASEQGAPGYTF
d_gene: TRBD1; j_gene: TRBJ2-1; v_gene: TRBV2; CDR3aa: CASMNSGTGHVHEQFF
d_gene: NA; j_gene: TRBJ1-1; v_gene: TRBV11-2; CDR3aa: CASSLAGGRRTEAFF
d_gene: NA; j_gene: TRBJ1-5; v_gene: TRBV5-6; CDR3aa: CASSLGGTQPQHF
d_gene: NA; j_gene: TRBJ2-1; v_gene: TRBV5-4; CDR3aa: CASSPPVPGNEQFF
d_gene: TRBD2; j_gene: TRBJ2-7; v_gene: TRBV20-1; CDR3aa: CSARQTWGGYEQYF
d_gene: TRBD2; j_gene: TRBJ2-1; v_gene: TRBV2; CDR3aa: CASKAGGYNEQFF
d_gene: NA; j_gene: TRBJ1-5; v_gene: TRBV28; CDR3aa: CASSLSGSLNQPQHF
d_gene: NA; j_gene: TRBJ1-1; v_gene: TRBV6-1; CDR3aa: CASSGGLNIPANTEAFF
d_gene: NA; j_gene: TRBJ1-1; v_gene: TRBV5-1; CDR3aa: CASSLGLVRVYTEAFF
d_gene: NA; j_gene: TRBJ2-5; v_gene: TRBV12-3/TRBV12-4; CDR3aa: CASSSQETQYF
d_gene: NA; j_gene: TRBJ1-5; v_gene: TRBV19; CDR3aa: CASSIGAVRNQPQHF
d_gene: TRBD1; j_gene: TRBJ2-7; v_gene: TRBV28; CDR3aa: CASSTRTGKPSYEQYF
d_gene: NA; j_gene: TRBJ2-2; v_gene: TRBV10-3; CDR3aa: CAIRPGHTNTGELFF
d_gene: TRBD1; j_gene: TRBJ1-3; v_gene: TRBV15; CDR3aa: CATSRVWTGRSGNTIYF
d_gene: TRBD1; j_gene: TRBJ1-2; v_gene: TRBV7-9; CDR3aa: CASSLETGVGGYTF
d_gene: NA; j_gene: TRBJ1-3; v_gene: TRBV20-1; CDR3aa: CSAGGSIGNTIYF
d_gene: TRBD1; j_gene: TRBJ1-6; v_gene: TRBV5-8; CDR3aa: CASSYGTGESPLHF
d_gene: TRBD2; j_gene: TRBJ2-1; v_gene: TRBV27; CDR3aa: CASSLMGGRVGNEQFF
d_gene: NA; j_gene: TRBJ1-2; v_gene: TRBV19; CDR3aa: CASSMGRYGYTF
d_gene: TRBD2; j_gene: TRBJ2-3; v_gene: TRBV5-1; CDR3aa: CASSPSGGAKDTQYF
d_gene: NA; j_gene: TRBJ2-3; v_gene: TRBV19; CDR3aa: CASRFGGLGDTQYF
d_gene: NA; j_gene: TRBJ2-1; v_gene: TRBV20-1; CDR3aa: CSARGGGFVNEQFF
d_gene: NA; j_gene: TRBJ1-2; v_gene: TRBV5-5; CDR3aa: CASSSDGRYGYTF
d_gene: TRBD2; j_gene: TRBJ2-1; v_gene: TRBV7-8; CDR3aa: CASSLEAGGPNEQFF
d_gene: NA; j_gene: TRBJ1-6; v_gene: TRBV7-3; CDR3aa: CASSPGTGKNSPLHF
d_gene: NA; j_gene: TRBJ2-7; v_gene: TRBV25-1; CDR3aa: CASTRDNSYEQYF
d_gene: NA; j_gene: TRBJ1-1; v_gene: TRBV18; CDR3aa: CASSPGMNTEAFF